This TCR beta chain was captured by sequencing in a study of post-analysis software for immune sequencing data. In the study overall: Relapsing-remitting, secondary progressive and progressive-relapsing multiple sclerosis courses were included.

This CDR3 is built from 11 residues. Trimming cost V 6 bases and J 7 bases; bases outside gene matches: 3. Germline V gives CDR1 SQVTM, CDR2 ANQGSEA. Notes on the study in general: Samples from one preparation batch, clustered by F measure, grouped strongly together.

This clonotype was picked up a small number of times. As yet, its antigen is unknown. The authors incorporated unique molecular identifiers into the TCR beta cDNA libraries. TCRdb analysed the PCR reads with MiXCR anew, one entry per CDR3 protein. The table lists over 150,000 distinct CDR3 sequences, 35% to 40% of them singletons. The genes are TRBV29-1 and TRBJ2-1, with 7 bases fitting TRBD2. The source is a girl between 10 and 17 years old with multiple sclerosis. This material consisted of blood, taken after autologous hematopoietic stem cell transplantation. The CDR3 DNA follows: TGCAGCGTGAGACTAGCAAATGAGCAGTTCTTC. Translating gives CSVRLANEQFF.